One T cell receptor beta chain is described in this entry. Its cognate antigen is unknown. The TCR beta library used iRepertoire HTBI primers with Arm-PCR amplification of CDR3. Each CDR3 protein gets one entry after TCRdb re-called the multiplex PCR reads with MiXCR. The sample yields approximately 470,000 distinct CDR3 sequences, roughly 20% seen once. Time point meaning: persistent/refractory GD, antithyroid drugs over 5 years with positive TRAb. PBMC-derived RNA was used for the TCR library. Peripheral blood, about 10 milliliters of it, was drawn into EDTA tubes. This entry comes from a study of regulatory T cells in long-lasting Graves disease. General study results and limits: The study found TRBV28, TRBJ1-2 and TRBJ2-5 favored in persistent disease.

This CDR3 comprises 16 residues. In germline, CDR1 is SGHTA, CDR2 FQGNSA. Trimming took off 3 bases at V and 1 base at J, with 13 bases between the two ends. The chain combines TRBV7-2 with TRBJ2-4, with D possibly being TRBD2 (6 bases). Sequencing used peripheral blood mononuclear cells (PBMCs), obtained when the disease was refractory, from a patient treated with antithyroid drugs. This sequence was found in a female donor with Graves disease. The CDR3 loop is CASSFAASEAKNIQYF. Here the CDR3 DNA reads TGTGCCAGCAGCTTCGCGGCTAGCGAGGCCAAAAACATTCAGTACTTC. The complete variable domain, with remaining parts taken from reference TRBV7-2 and TRBJ2-4, reads GAGVSQSPSNKVTEKGKDVELRCDPISGHTALYWYRQSLGQGLEFLIYFQGNSAPDKSGLPSDRFSAERTGGSVSTLTIQRTQQEDSAVYLCASSFAASEAKNIQYFGAGTRLSVL.